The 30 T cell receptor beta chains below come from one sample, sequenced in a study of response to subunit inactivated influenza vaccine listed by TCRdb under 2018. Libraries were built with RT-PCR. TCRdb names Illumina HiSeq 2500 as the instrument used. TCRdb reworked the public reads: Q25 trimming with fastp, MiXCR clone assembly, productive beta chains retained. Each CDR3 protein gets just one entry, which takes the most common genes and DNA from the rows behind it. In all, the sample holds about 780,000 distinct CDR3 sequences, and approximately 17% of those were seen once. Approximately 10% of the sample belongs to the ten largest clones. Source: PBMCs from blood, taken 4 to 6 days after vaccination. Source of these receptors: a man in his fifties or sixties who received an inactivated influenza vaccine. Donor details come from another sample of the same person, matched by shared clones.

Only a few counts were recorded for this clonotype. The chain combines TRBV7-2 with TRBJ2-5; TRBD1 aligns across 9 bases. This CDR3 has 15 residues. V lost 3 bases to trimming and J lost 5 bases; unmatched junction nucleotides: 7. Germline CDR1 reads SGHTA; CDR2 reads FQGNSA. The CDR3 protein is CASSLDRGKQETQYF. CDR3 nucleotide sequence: TGTGCCAGCAGCTTGGACAGGGGAAAACAGGAGACCCAGTACTTC.

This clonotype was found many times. CDR3: CASSLVVAAPVGEQFF. DNA for the CDR3: TGTGCCAGCAGCTTAGTCGTTGCGGCACCCGTTGGTGAGCAGTTCTTC. The gene calls are TRBV7-9 and TRBJ2-1, with unresolved D. Trimming pared 1 base from V and 9 bases from J, leaving 19 bases between. The CDR3 loop spans 16 amino acids. The germline CDR1 and CDR2 sequences are SEHNR and FQNEAQ (reference sequence).

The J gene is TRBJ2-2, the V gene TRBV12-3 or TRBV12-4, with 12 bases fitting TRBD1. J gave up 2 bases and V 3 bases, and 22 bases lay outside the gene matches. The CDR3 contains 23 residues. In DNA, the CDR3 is TGTGCCAGCAGTTTCGACGATTTAGGGGACAGGGGGCTAGCGGGATATAACACCGGGGAGCTGTTTTTT. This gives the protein CASSFDDLGDRGLAGYNTGELFF.

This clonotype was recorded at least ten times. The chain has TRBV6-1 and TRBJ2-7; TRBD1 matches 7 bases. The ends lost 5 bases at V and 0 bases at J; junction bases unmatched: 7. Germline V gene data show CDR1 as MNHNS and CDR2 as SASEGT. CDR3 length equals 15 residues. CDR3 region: CASSSWTGVSYEQYF. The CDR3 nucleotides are TGTGCCAGCAGTAGCTGGACAGGTGTCTCCTACGAGCAGTACTTC.

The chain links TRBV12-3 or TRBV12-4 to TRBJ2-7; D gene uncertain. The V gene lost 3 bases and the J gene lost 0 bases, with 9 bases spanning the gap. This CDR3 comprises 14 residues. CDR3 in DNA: TGTGCCAGCAGTTTTGACAACAGCTCCTACGAGCAGTACTTC. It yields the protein CASSFDNSSYEQYF.

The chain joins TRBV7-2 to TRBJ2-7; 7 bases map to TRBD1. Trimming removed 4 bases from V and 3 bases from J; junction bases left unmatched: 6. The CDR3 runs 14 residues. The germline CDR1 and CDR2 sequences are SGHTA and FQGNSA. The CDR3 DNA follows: TGTGCCAGCAGCTCGACAGGGCTTTTCTACGAGCAGTACTTC. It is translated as CASSSTGLFYEQYF.

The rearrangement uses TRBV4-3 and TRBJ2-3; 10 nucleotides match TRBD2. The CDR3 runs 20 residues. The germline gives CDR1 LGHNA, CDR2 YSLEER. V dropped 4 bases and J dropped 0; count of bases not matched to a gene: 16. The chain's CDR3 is CASSRSVRTSGTPSTDTQYF. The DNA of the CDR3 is TGCGCCAGCAGCCGAAGCGTTCGGACTAGCGGAACCCCTAGCACAGATACGCAGTATTTT.

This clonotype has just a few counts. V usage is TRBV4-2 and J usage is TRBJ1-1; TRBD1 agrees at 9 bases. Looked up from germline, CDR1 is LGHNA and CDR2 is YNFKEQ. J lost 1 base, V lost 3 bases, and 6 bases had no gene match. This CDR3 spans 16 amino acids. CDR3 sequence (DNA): TGTGCCAGCAGCCACGGACAGGGGATGGCGAACACTGAAGCTTTCTTT. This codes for CASSHGQGMANTEAFF.

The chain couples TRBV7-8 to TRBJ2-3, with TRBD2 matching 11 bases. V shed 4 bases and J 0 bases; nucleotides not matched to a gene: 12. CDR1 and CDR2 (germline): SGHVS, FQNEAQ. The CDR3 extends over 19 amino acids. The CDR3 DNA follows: TGTGCCAGCAGCTCGGCAATACTCCGACTAGCGGGGAGCACAGATACGCAGTATTTT. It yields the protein CASSSAILRLAGSTDTQYF.

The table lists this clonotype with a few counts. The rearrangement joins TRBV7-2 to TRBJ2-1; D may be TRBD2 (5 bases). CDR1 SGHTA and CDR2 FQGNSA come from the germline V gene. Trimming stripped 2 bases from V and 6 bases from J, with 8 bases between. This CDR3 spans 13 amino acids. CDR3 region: CASSLLAINEQFF. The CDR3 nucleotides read TGTGCCAGCAGCTTACTAGCAATCAATGAGCAGTTCTTC.

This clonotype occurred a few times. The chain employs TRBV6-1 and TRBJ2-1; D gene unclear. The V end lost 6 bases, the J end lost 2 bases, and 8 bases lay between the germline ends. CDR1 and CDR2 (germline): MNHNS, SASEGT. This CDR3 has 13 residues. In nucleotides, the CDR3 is TGTGCCAGCAGCCGCTCGGCCTACAATGAGCAGTTCTTC. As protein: CASSRSAYNEQFF.

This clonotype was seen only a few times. The DNA for the CDR3 is TGTGCCAGCCAACAGAGCTCCTATAATTCACCCCTCCACTTT. Translating it yields CASQQSSYNSPLHF. The chain uses TRBV6-1 and TRBJ1-6; D remains unclear. The CDR3 length is 14 residues. CDR1 and CDR2 from the germline V gene are MNHNS and SASEGT. Trimming pared 8 bases from V and 0 bases from J, leaving 8 bases between.

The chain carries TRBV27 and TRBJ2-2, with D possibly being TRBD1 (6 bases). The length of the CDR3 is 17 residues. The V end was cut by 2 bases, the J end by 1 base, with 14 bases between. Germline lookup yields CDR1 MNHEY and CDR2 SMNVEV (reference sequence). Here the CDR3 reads CASSLAGEGGNTGELFF. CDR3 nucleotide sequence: TGTGCCAGCAGTTTAGCAGGGGAAGGGGGGAACACCGGGGAGCTGTTTTTT.

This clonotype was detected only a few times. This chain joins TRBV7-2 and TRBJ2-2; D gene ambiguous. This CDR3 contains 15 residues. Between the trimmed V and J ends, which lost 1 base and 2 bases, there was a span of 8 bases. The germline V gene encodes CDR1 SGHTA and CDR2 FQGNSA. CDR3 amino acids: CASSLETENTGELFF. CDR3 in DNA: TGTGCCAGCAGCTTAGAAACAGAAAACACCGGGGAGCTGTTTTTT.

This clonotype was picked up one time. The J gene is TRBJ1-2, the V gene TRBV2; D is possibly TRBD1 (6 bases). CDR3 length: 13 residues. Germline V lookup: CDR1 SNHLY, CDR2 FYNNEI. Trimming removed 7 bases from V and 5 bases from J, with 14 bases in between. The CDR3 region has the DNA TGTGCCAGCAACGACAGGTCTTGGTATGGCTACACCTTC. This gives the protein CASNDRSWYGYTF.

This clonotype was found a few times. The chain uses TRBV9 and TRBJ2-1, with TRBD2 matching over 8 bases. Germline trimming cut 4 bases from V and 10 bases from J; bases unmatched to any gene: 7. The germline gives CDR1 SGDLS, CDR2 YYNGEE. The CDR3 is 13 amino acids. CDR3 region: CASSTSGYIEQFF. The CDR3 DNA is TGTGCCAGCAGCACTAGCGGCTATATCGAGCAGTTCTTC.

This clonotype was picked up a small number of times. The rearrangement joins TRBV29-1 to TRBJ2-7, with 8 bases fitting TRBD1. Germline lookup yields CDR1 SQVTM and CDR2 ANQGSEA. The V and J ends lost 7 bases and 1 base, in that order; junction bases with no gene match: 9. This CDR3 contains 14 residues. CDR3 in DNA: TGCAGCGCCACGGACAGGGATCCTTCCTACGAGCAGTACTTC. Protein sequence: CSATDRDPSYEQYF.

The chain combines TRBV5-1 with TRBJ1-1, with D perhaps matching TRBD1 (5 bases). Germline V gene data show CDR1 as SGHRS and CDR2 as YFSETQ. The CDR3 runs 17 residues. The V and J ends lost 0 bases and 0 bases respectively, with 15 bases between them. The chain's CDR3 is CASSLAAAGRMNTEAFF. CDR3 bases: TGCGCCAGCAGCTTGGCCGCGGCAGGGAGAATGAACACTGAAGCTTTCTTT. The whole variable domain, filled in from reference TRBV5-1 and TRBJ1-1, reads KAGVTQTPRYLIKTRGQQVTLSCSPISGHRSVSWYQQTPGQGLQFLFEYFSETQRNKGNFPGRFSGRQFSNSRSEMNVSTLELGDSALYLCASSLAAAGRMNTEAFFGQGTRLTVV.

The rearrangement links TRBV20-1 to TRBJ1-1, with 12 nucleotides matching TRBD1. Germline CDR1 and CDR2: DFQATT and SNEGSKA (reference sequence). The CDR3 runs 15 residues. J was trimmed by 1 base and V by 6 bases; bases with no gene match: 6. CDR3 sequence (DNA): TGCAGTGCCTCCGGGACAGGGGGCTGGAACACTGAAGCTTTCTTT. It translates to CSASGTGGWNTEAFF.

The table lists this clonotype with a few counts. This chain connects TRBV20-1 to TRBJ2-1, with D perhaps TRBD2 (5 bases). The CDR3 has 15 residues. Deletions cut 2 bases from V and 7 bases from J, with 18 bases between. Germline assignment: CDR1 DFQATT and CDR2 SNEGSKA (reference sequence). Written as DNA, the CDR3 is TGCAGTGCTAGATCTATCCCGGGGTTTCGGAATGAGCAGTTCTTC. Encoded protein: CSARSIPGFRNEQFF.

The CDR3 DNA reads as TGTGCCAGCAGTTACTCGAGACAGCACAATGAGCAGTTCTTC. Protein sequence: CASSYSRQHNEQFF. This chain uses TRBV6-5 with TRBJ2-1; TRBD1 might be the D (5 bases). Germline V CDR1 and CDR2: MNHEY, SVGAGI. The CDR3 runs 14 residues. V was clipped by 0 bases and J by 5 bases, with 8 bases between them.

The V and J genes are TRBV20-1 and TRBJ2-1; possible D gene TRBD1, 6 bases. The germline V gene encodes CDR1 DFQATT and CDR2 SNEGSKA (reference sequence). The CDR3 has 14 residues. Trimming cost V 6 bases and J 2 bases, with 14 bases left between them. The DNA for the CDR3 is TGCAGTGCAACCCAGGGGAGAACCTACAATGAGCAGTTCTTC. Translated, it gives CSATQGRTYNEQFF.

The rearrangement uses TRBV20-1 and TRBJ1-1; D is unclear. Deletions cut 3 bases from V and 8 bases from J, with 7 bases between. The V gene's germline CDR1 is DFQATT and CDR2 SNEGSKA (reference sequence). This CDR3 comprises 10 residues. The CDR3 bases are TGCAGTGCTAGGCAGAAAGAAGCTTTCTTT. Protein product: CSARQKEAFF.

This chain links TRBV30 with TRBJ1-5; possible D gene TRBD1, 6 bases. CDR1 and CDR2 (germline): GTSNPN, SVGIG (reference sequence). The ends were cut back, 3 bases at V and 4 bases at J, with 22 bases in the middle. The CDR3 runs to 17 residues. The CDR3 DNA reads TGTGCCTGGAGCTCTACGGAGGGGGTGTTTGGTAATCAGCCCCAGCATTTT. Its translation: CAWSSTEGVFGNQPQHF. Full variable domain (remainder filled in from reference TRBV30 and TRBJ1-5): SQTIHQWPATLVQPVGSPLSLECTVEGTSNPNLYWYRQAAGRGLQLLFYSVGIGQISSEVPQNLSASRPQDRQFILSSKKLLLSDSGFYLCAWSSTEGVFGNQPQHFGDGTRLSIL.

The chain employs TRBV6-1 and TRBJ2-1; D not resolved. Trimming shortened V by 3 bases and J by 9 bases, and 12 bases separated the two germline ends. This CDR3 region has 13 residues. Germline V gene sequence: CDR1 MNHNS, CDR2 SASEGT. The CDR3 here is CASSEDRLVEQFF. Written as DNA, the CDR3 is TGTGCCAGCAGTGAGGATCGGTTAGTTGAGCAGTTCTTC.

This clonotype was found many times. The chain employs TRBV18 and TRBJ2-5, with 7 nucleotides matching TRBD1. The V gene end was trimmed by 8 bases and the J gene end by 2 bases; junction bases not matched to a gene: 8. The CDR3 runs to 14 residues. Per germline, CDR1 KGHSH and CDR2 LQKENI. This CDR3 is CASSPRGQQETQYF. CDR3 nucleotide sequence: TGTGCCAGCAGCCCAAGGGGGCAGCAAGAGACCCAGTACTTC.

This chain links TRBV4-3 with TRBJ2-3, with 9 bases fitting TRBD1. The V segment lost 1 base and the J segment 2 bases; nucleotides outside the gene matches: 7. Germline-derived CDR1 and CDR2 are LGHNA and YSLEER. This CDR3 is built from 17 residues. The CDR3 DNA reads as TGCGCCAGCAGCCAAGTAACCGGGACAGGGTTCACAGATACGCAGTATTTT. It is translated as CASSQVTGTGFTDTQYF.

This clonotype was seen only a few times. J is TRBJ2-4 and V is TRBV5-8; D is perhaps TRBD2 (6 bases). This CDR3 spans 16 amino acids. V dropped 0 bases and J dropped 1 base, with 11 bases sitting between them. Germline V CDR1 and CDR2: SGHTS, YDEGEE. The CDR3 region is CASSLAFGGAKNIQYF. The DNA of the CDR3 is TGTGCCAGCAGCTTGGCTTTTGGGGGGGCCAAAAACATTCAGTACTTC.

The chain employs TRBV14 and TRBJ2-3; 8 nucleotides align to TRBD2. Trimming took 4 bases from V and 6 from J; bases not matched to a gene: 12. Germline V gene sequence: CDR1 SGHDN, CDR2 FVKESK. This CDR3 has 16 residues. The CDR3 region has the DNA TGTGCCAGCAGCCCTACTACATTTGGACTAGCCGATACGCAGTATTTT. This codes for CASSPTTFGLADTQYF.

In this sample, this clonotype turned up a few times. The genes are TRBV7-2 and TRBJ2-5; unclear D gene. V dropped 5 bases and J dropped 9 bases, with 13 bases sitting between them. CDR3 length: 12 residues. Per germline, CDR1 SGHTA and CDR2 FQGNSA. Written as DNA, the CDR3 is TGTGCCAGCAGCCCCTCGGTAGGGCCCCAGTACTTC. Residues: CASSPSVGPQYF.